The 9 T cell receptor beta chains given below trace back to one sample, sequenced in a study of post-analysis software for immune sequencing data. Researchers reported that TCR beta cDNA libraries carried unique molecular identifiers. MiXCR was run by TCRdb on the PCR reads, yielding one entry per CDR3 protein. This table holds 700,000 to 800,000 distinct CDR3 sequences, about 32% found once. General study results and limits: Controls had lower frequencies than patients of 4 or 5 TRBV segments, which included TRBV5-6, TRBV5-1 and TRBV20-1.

Their cognate antigens are unknown. Source material: blood. The receptor source for this set is a girl under 18 with multiple sclerosis.

This clonotype was seen more than once but under ten times. The rearrangement joins TRBV7-9 to TRBJ2-1; 7 bases align to TRBD2. V shed 5 bases and J 0 bases; nucleotides not matched to a gene: 10. The CDR3 runs 17 residues. CDR1 and CDR2 from the germline V gene are SEHNR and FQNEAQ (reference sequence). This CDR3 is CASSRTRSPSSYNEQFF. The CDR3 DNA reads TGTGCCAGCAGCCGGACTAGGTCCCCTAGCTCCTACAATGAGCAGTTCTTC. The entire variable domain, with the rest obtained from reference TRBV7-9 and TRBJ2-1, is as follows: DTGVSQNPRHKITKRGQNVTFRCDPISEHNRLYWYRQTLGQGPEFLTYFQNEAQLEKSRLLSDRFSAERPKGSFSTLEIQRTEQGDSAMYLCASSRTRSPSSYNEQFFGPGTRLTVL.

The chain has TRBV6-5 and TRBJ2-1, with 7 positions matching TRBD2. Looked up from germline, CDR1 is MNHEY and CDR2 is SVGAGI. CDR3 size: 15 residues. V lost 6 bases to trimming and J lost 5 bases; unmatched junction nucleotides: 10. DNA for the CDR3: TGTGCCAGCAGCCTGACGACTAGCAGTCACAATGAGCAGTTCTTC. It encodes CASSLTTSSHNEQFF.

On this clonotype: Sequence at one end of the junction differs from germline and may be a read error. V gene TRBV9 combines with J gene TRBJ2-2, with D perhaps given as TRBD1 or TRBD2 (5 bases each). CDR1 and CDR2 from the germline V gene are SGDLS and YYNGEE. This CDR3 is built from 13 residues. CDR3 protein: CASRQDISGERFF. The CDR3 DNA reads TGTGCCAGCAGACAGGACATCTCCGGGGAGCGGTTTTTT.

The V and J genes are TRBV11-2 and TRBJ2-7, with TRBD1 as a possible D gene (6 bases). The CDR3 contains 13 residues. Trimming removed 8 bases from V and 0 bases from J, with 11 bases in between. Germline lookup yields CDR1 SGHAT and CDR2 FQNNGV. This CDR3 is CASGGSISYEQYF. CDR3 coding DNA: TGTGCCAGCGGGGGCTCCATCTCCTACGAGCAGTACTTC.

This clonotype has ten or more counts. In nucleotides, the CDR3 is TGCAGCGTGGCCGGGACTAGCGGGAAAGAGACCCAGTACTTC. Amino acid sequence: CSVAGTSGKETQYF. The chain uses TRBV29-1 and TRBJ2-5; 13 bases match TRBD2. Trimming removed 6 bases from V and 3 bases from J; junction bases left unmatched: 4. This CDR3 has 14 amino acids. Looked up from germline, CDR1 is SQVTM and CDR2 is ANQGSEA.

This clonotype was seen repeatedly, ten times or more. The gene calls are TRBV9 and TRBJ2-7; the match to TRBD1 covers 10 bases. Per the germline V gene, CDR1 is SGDLS and CDR2 is YYNGEE. The CDR3 consists of 12 residues. J lost 2 bases, V lost 7 bases, and 0 bases had no gene match. The CDR3, as DNA: TGTGCCAGCGGACAGGGGGCCTACGAGCAGTACTTC. It encodes CASGQGAYEQYF.

This clonotype was seen more than once but under ten times. The V call is TRBV5-1, the J call TRBJ2-1; tentative D call: TRBD1 (5 bases). The germline V gene has CDR1 SGHRS and CDR2 YFSETQ. Trimming cost V 3 bases and J 6 bases, with 16 bases left between them. This CDR3 has 15 amino acids. CDR3 region: CASSWGLLPGNEQFF. Written as DNA, the CDR3 is TGCGCCAGCAGCTGGGGCCTCTTGCCGGGCAATGAGCAGTTCTTC. The variable domain in full, completed from reference TRBV5-1 and TRBJ2-1, reads KAGVTQTPRYLIKTRGQQVTLSCSPISGHRSVSWYQQTPGQGLQFLFEYFSETQRNKGNFPGRFSGRQFSNSRSEMNVSTLELGDSALYLCASSWGLLPGNEQFFGPGTRLTVL.

The gene calls are TRBV18 and TRBJ2-1; D may be TRBD2 (6 bases). The CDR3 is 16 amino acids. Trimming took off 0 bases at V and 8 bases at J, with 17 bases between the two ends. Germline V gene sequence: CDR1 KGHSH, CDR2 LQKENI. CDR3 region: CASSPPASGDRDEQFF. The CDR3 region has the DNA TGTGCCAGCTCACCACCCGCCTCGGGGGATCGGGATGAGCAGTTCTTC.

The genes are TRBV6-5 and TRBJ2-7, with TRBD2 identical over 8 bases. This CDR3 has 13 amino acids. Trimming removed 6 bases from V and 4 bases from J; junction bases left unmatched: 5. Germline V gene sequence: CDR1 MNHEY, CDR2 SVGAGI. CDR3 sequence reads: CASRREVRYEQYF. Written as DNA, the CDR3 is TGTGCCAGCAGGCGGGAGGTTAGGTACGAGCAGTACTTC.